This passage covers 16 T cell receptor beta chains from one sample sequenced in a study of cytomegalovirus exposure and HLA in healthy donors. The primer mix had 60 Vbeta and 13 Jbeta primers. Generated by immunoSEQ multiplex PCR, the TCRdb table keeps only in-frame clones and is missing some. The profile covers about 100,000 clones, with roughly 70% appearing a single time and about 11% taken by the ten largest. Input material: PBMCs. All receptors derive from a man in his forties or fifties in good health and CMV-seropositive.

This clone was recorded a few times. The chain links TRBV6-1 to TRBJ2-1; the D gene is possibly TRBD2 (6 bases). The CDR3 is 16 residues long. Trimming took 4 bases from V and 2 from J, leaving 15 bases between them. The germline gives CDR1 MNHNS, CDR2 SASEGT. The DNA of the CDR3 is TGTGCCAGCAGTGCCAAGGGACTCTCTACCTACAATGAGCAGTTCTTC. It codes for CASSAKGLSTYNEQFF.

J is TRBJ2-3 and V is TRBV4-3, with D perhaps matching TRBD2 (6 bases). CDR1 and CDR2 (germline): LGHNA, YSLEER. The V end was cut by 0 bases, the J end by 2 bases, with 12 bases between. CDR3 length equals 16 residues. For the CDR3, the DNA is TGCGCCAGCAGCCAAGATCCTGCGGGGACCACAGATACGCAGTATTTT. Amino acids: CASSQDPAGTTDTQYF.

CDR3 sequence: CASSGQGEAGELFF. The CDR3 coding sequence is TGTGCCAGCAGCGGACAGGGGGAAGCCGGGGAGCTGTTTTTT. The V and J genes are TRBV7-9 and TRBJ2-2, with 10 bases lining up with TRBD1. Looked up from germline, CDR1 is SEHNR and CDR2 is FQNEAQ (reference sequence). This CDR3 comprises 14 residues. V shed 5 bases, J shed 6 bases, and the junction held 3 bases outside the gene matches.

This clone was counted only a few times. For the CDR3, the DNA is TGTGCCATGGGGACTAGCGGGGCCTACGAGCAGTACTTC. This encodes CAMGTSGAYEQYF. The gene calls are TRBV10-3 and TRBJ2-7; 13 bases line up with TRBD2. Looked up from germline, CDR1 is ENHRY and CDR2 is SYGVKD. The CDR3 extends over 13 amino acids. The junction had 1 base not matched to a gene; V was cut back by 9 bases and J by 2 bases.

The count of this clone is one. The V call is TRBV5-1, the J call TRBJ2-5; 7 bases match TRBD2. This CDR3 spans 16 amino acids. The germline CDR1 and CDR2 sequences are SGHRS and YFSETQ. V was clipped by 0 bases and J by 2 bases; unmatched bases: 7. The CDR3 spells CASSLVGTIQQETQYF. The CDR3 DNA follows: TGCGCCAGCAGCTTGGTCGGGACTATACAACAAGAGACCCAGTACTTC.

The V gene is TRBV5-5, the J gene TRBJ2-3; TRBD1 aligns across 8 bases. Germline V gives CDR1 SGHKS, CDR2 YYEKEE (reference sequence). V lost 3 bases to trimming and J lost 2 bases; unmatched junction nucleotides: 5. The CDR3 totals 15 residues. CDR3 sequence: CASSWGDRSTDTQYF. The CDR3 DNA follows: TGTGCCAGCAGCTGGGGGGACAGGTCCACAGATACGCAGTATTTT.

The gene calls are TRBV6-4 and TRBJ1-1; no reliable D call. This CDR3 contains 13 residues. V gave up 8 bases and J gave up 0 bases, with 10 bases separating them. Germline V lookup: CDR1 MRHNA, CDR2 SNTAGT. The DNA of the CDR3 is TGTGCCAGCTCCGCACAGATGAACACTGAAGCTTTCTTT. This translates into CASSAQMNTEAFF.

The CDR3 region is CASRNSGSQETQYF. The CDR3 coding sequence is TGTGCCAGCAGGAATAGCGGATCCCAAGAGACCCAGTACTTC. V is TRBV5-4 and J is TRBJ2-5, with D perhaps TRBD2 (6 bases). In germline, CDR1 is SGHNT, CDR2 YYREEE (reference sequence). The CDR3 length is 14 residues. Trimming removed 5 bases from V and 1 base from J, with 12 bases in between.

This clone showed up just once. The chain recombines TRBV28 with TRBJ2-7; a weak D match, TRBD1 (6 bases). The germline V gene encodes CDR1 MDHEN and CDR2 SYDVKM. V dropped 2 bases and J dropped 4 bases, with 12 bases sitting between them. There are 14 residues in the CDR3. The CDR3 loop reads CASSLLQGGYEQYF. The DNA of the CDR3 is TGTGCCAGCAGTTTACTACAGGGTGGGTACGAGCAGTACTTC. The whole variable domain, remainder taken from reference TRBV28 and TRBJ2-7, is DVKVTQSSRYLVKRTGEKVFLECVQDMDHENMFWYRQDPGLGLRLIYFSYDVKMKEKGDIPEGYSVSREKKERFSLILESASTNQTSMYLCASSLLQGGYEQYFGPGTRLTVT.

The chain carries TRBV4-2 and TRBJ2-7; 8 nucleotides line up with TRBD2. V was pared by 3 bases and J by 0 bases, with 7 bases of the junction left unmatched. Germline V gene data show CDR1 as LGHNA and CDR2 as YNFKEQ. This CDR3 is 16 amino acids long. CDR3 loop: CASSHRGSGASYEQYF. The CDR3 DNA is TGTGCCAGCAGCCACCGGGGTAGCGGGGCCTCCTACGAGCAGTACTTC.

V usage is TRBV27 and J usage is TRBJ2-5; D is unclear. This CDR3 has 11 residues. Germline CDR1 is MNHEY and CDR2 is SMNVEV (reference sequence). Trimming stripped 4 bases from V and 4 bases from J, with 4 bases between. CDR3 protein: CASSSLETQYF. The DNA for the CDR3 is TGTGCCAGCAGTTCGTTAGAGACCCAGTACTTC.

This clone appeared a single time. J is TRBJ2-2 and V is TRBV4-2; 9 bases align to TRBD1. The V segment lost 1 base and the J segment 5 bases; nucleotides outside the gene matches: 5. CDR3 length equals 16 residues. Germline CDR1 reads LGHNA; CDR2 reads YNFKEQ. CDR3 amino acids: CASSQAGTGRTGELFF. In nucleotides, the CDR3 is TGTGCCAGCAGCCAAGCAGGGACAGGGAGGACCGGGGAGCTGTTTTTT.

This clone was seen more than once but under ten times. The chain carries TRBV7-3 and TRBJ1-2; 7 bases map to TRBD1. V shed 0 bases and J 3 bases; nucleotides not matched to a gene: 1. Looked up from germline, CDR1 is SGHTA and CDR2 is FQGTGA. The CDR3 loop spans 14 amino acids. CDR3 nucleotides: TGTGCCAGCAGCTTAACAGGGGGCGACTATGGCTACACCTTC. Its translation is CASSLTGGDYGYTF. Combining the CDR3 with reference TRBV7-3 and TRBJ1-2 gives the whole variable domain GAGVSQTPSNKVTEKGKYVELRCDPISGHTALYWYRQSLGQGPEFLIYFQGTGAADDSGLPNDRFFAVRPEGSVSTLKIQRTERGDSAVYLCASSLTGGDYGYTFGSGTRLTVV.

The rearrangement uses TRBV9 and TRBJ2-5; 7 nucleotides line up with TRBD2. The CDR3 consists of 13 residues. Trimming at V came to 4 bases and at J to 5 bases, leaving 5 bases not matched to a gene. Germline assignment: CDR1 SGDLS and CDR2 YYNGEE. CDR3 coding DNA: TGTGCCAGCAGCTTTCTCGGGAGGGAGACCCAGTACTTC. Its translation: CASSFLGRETQYF.

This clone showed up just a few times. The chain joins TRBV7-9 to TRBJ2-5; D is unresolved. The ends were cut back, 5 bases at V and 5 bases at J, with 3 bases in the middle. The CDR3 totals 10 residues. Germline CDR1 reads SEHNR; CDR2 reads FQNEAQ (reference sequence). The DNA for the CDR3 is TGTGCCAGCAGCCGGGAGACCCAGTACTTC. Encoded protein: CASSRETQYF. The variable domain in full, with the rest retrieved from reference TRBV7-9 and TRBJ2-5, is DTGVSQNPRHKITKRGQNVTFRCDPISEHNRLYWYRQTLGQGPEFLTYFQNEAQLEKSRLLSDRFSAERPKGSFSTLEIQRTEQGDSAMYLCASSRETQYFGPGTRLLVL.

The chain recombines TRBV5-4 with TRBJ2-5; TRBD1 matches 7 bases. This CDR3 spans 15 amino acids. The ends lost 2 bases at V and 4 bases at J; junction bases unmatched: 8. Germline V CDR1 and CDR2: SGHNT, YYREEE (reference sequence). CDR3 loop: CASSFRQGTRETQYF. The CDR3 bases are TGTGCCAGCAGCTTTCGACAGGGAACTCGAGAGACCCAGTACTTC.